Below are 19 T cell receptor beta chains sequenced from a single sample in a study of blood T cells in healthy people across ages. For the second PCR, which ran for about 6 to 12 cycles, a sample-barcoded 5' primer and a J-beta primer mix were used. Each CDR3 protein is one row after TCRdb ran MiXCR on the 5' RACE reads. The sample contains fewer than 1 million distinct CDR3 sequences, around 42% of which appear only once. The sequenced sample was blood. These receptors originate from a man in his fifties or sixties in good health.

DNA for the CDR3: TGCGCCAGCAGCTTAGGGACTAGTAGGGTCCATGAGCAGTTCTTC. This gives the protein CASSLGTSRVHEQFF. This chain joins TRBV5-1 and TRBJ2-1, with 8 nucleotides matching TRBD2. CDR3 size: 15 residues. Germline trimming cut 2 bases from V and 8 bases from J; bases unmatched to any gene: 9. The germline V gene encodes CDR1 SGHRS and CDR2 YFSETQ.

The V and J genes are TRBV5-1 and TRBJ2-7, with 12 nucleotides matching TRBD1. With 5 bases clipped from V and 3 bases from J, the junction kept 6 bases outside the gene matches. The CDR3 totals 15 residues. Germline CDR1 and CDR2: SGHRS and YFSETQ. This CDR3 reads CASRPGTGGFYEQYF. The CDR3, as DNA: TGCGCCAGCAGGCCAGGGACAGGGGGCTTCTACGAGCAGTACTTC.

This clonotype was seen ten or more times. This sequence joins TRBV4-3 and TRBJ2-7; D is unclear. V dropped 0 bases and J dropped 0 bases, with 3 bases sitting between them. This CDR3 is 13 amino acids long. CDR1 and CDR2 from the germline V gene are LGHNA and YSLEER. The CDR3 protein is CASSQEVSYEQYF. Written as DNA, the CDR3 is TGCGCCAGCAGCCAAGAGGTCTCCTACGAGCAGTACTTC.

V is TRBV4-3 and J is TRBJ2-6, with TRBD1 identical over 7 bases. Germline V CDR1 and CDR2: LGHNA, YSLEER. Trimming took 4 bases from V and 0 from J; bases not matched to a gene: 6. This CDR3 region has 17 residues. The CDR3: CASSPRQGPSGANVLTF. DNA for the CDR3: TGCGCCAGCAGCCCCAGACAGGGCCCCTCTGGGGCCAACGTCCTGACTTTC.

This clonotype was picked up a small number of times. The CDR3 region has the DNA TGCAGCGGTGCCGGGACAGGGTACGGCTACACCTTC. This translates into CSGAGTGYGYTF. V is TRBV29-1 and J is TRBJ1-2, with 9 positions matching TRBD1. This CDR3 is built from 12 residues. The ends lost 7 bases at V and 8 bases at J; junction bases unmatched: 8. In germline, CDR1 is SQVTM, CDR2 ANQGSEA.

The chain joins TRBV18 to TRBJ1-2; D not resolved. This CDR3 has 14 amino acids. CDR1 and CDR2 (germline): KGHSH, LQKENI. V lost 6 bases and J 1 base, leaving 12 bases between the germline ends. The CDR3 coding sequence is TGTGCCAGCTCCCCCCAGGAGATTAACTATGGCTACACCTTC. It is translated as CASSPQEINYGYTF.

This clonotype has just a few counts. The chain couples TRBV7-2 to TRBJ2-4, with TRBD1 identical over 7 bases. The CDR3 runs 17 residues. Looked up from germline, CDR1 is SGHTA and CDR2 is FQGNSA. The junction had 11 bases not matched to a gene; V was cut back by 4 bases and J by 2 bases. The CDR3 sequence: CASSSQTGMLSKNIQYF. In DNA form, the CDR3 reads TGTGCCAGCAGCTCACAGACAGGGATGTTATCCAAAAACATTCAGTACTTC. The full variable domain, completed using reference TRBV7-2 and TRBJ2-4, is GAGVSQSPSNKVTEKGKDVELRCDPISGHTALYWYRQSLGQGLEFLIYFQGNSAPDKSGLPSDRFSAERTGGSVSTLTIQRTQQEDSAVYLCASSSQTGMLSKNIQYFGAGTRLSVL.

The genes are TRBV5-1 and TRBJ2-4, with D possibly being TRBD1 (6 bases). The CDR3 consists of 15 residues. In germline, CDR1 is SGHRS, CDR2 YFSETQ. The V and J ends lost 0 bases and 6 bases respectively, with 13 bases between them. The CDR3, as DNA: TGCGCCAGCAGCTTGGTGGCAGGGGCTAGAAACATTCAGTACTTC. Its translation: CASSLVAGARNIQYF.

The chain recombines TRBV7-2 with TRBJ1-2; D is unclear. Trimming shortened V by 0 bases and J by 6 bases, and 14 bases separated the two germline ends. The CDR3 is made up of 15 amino acids. Germline values: CDR1 SGHTA, CDR2 FQGNSA. The DNA for the CDR3 is TGTGCCAGCAGCTTAGCGCTGTGGGGATCGGATGGCTACACCTTC. This codes for CASSLALWGSDGYTF.

This clonotype turned up a few times. CDR3 in DNA: TGCGCCAGCAGCCAAGATACCTCCGGGGCAAGTGGCTACACCTTC. Protein: CASSQDTSGASGYTF. This sequence joins TRBV4-1 and TRBJ1-2; maybe TRBD1 (5 bases). The germline V gene encodes CDR1 MGHRA and CDR2 YSYEKL. Deletions cut 0 bases from V and 7 bases from J, with 15 bases between. The CDR3 runs to 15 residues.

This chain joins TRBV6-6 and TRBJ2-2, with 8 bases that match TRBD1. Germline V gene data show CDR1 as MNHNY and CDR2 as SVGAGI (reference sequence). This CDR3 contains 17 residues. Trimming cost V 5 bases and J 5 bases; bases outside gene matches: 13. The CDR3 region is CASSPRTGTSGTGELFF. In DNA form, the CDR3 reads TGTGCCAGCAGTCCCCGGACAGGGACCTCGGGTACCGGGGAGCTGTTTTTT.

This rearrangement joins TRBV18 to TRBJ2-7; 8 bases agree with TRBD2. The J call may be wrong; the DNA end is better matched by TRBJ2-5. CDR3 length: 14 amino acids. From germline, CDR1 is KGHSH and CDR2 LQKENI. The CDR3 DNA sequence: TGTGCCAGCTCACAGGGACTAGAGTACGGGACCCAGTACTTC. It yields the protein CASSQGLEYGTQYF.

This clonotype was seen repeatedly, ten times or more. This rearrangement joins TRBV5-6 to TRBJ2-7; D ambiguous. Per the germline V gene, CDR1 is SGHDT and CDR2 is YYEEEE. This CDR3 spans 14 amino acids. Trimming took 0 bases from V and 0 from J, leaving 7 bases between them. The CDR3 reads CASSLVQSSYEQYF. The CDR3 bases are TGTGCCAGCAGCTTGGTTCAAAGCTCCTACGAGCAGTACTTC. Supplemented by reference TRBV5-6 and TRBJ2-7, the full variable domain reads DAGVTQSPTHLIKTRGQQVTLRCSPKSGHDTVSWYQQALGQGPQFIFQYYEEEERQRGNFPDRFSGHQFPNYSSELNVNALLLGDSALYLCASSLVQSSYEQYFGPGTRLTVT.

Comment on this clonotype: A much larger clone lies a single base off, so this may be a read error. V usage is TRBV4-3 and J usage is TRBJ2-6; D possibly corresponds to TRBD2 (5 bases). CDR1 and CDR2 (germline): LGHNA, YSLEER. Trimming cost V 4 bases and J 0 bases, with 19 bases left between them. This CDR3 spans 19 amino acids. CDR3 sequence: CASSRDSPSKDSGANVLTF. Written as DNA, the CDR3 is TGCGCCAGCAGCCGAGATTCCCCTAGCAAAGACTCTGGGGCCAACGTCCTGACTTTC.

The rearrangement joins TRBV3-1 to TRBJ1-1; D perhaps matches TRBD1 (5 bases). Germline CDR1 LGHDT, CDR2 YNNKEL (reference sequence). The CDR3 has 14 residues. V was clipped by 0 bases and J by 5 bases, with 10 bases between them. The CDR3 sequence: CASSQEFRETEAFF. The CDR3 DNA is TGTGCCAGCAGCCAAGAATTCAGGGAGACTGAAGCTTTCTTT.

This clonotype occurred a few times. The V call is TRBV7-3, the J call TRBJ2-1; 11 bases fit TRBD2. Germline V gives CDR1 SGHTA, CDR2 FQGTGA. V was pared by 2 bases and J by 7 bases, with 7 bases of the junction left unmatched. CDR3 length: 16 amino acids. The DNA of the CDR3 is TGTGCCAGCAGCTTAGTTAGCGGGGGGGTAAATAATGAGCAGTTCTTC. It is translated as CASSLVSGGVNNEQFF.

This clonotype was observed a few times. The chain is built from TRBV10-3 and TRBJ1-5; D call uncertain. The CDR3 contains 14 residues. V shed 10 bases and J shed 5 bases, with 18 bases lying between them. Germline-derived CDR1 and CDR2 are ENHRY and SYGVKD. The CDR3 spells CATATDGLHQPQHF. For the CDR3, the DNA is TGTGCCACGGCGACGGACGGATTGCATCAGCCCCAGCATTTT.

The rearrangement uses TRBV12-3 or TRBV12-4 and TRBJ2-7; D gene uncertain. The CDR3 consists of 13 residues. The germline V and J ends were trimmed by 3 bases and 6 bases, with 12 bases remaining between them. CDR3 coding DNA: TGTGCCAGCAGTTTCTCCGGGCGGCCCGAGCAGTACTTC. Protein: CASSFSGRPEQYF.

To note about this clonotype: This may be a read error, as it is one base from a much larger clone. The CDR3 sequence is CASSIGDTEAFF. Here the CDR3 DNA reads TGTGCCAGCAGTATTGGGGACACTGAAGCTTTCTTT. V and J are TRBV6-2 or TRBV6-3 and TRBJ1-1; D is undetermined. The germline CDR1 and CDR2 sequences are MNHEY and SVGEGT. This CDR3 is 12 amino acids long. V was clipped by 5 bases and J by 3 bases, with 7 bases between them.